These 28 T cell receptor beta chains were sequenced from one sample in a study of blood T cell repertoires in COVID-19. The protocol was immunoSEQ multiplex PCR, while the TCRdb copy is restricted to in-frame clones and leaves out a portion. Of about 230,000 clones listed, more than 65% are singletons. Sequences were obtained from peripheral blood. The receptors stem from a man aged 35 to 55 who had recovered from COVID-19.

The genes are TRBV5-1 and TRBJ1-6, with no clear D. The CDR3 sequence is 12 residues long. Between the trimmed V and J ends, which lost 0 bases and 9 bases, there was a span of 4 bases. The germline V gene has CDR1 SGHRS and CDR2 YFSETQ. CDR3 coding DNA: TGCGCCAGCAGCTTGGGAGGTTCACCCCTCCACTTT. This encodes CASSLGGSPLHF. Combining the CDR3 with reference TRBV5-1 and TRBJ1-6 gives the whole variable domain KAGVTQTPRYLIKTRGQQVTLSCSPISGHRSVSWYQQTPGQGLQFLFEYFSETQRNKGNFPGRFSGRQFSNSRSEMNVSTLELGDSALYLCASSLGGSPLHFGNGTRLTVT.

The rearrangement joins TRBV6-5 to TRBJ2-7, with 7 positions matching TRBD2. CDR1 and CDR2 (germline): MNHEY, SVGAGI. The V gene end was trimmed by 8 bases and the J gene end by 5 bases; junction bases not matched to a gene: 3. The CDR3 is 11 residues long. The CDR3 reads CASGRGDEQYF. The DNA of the CDR3 is TGTGCCAGCGGTCGGGGGGACGAGCAGTACTTC.

V and J are TRBV5-1 and TRBJ2-5, with 9 bases that match TRBD1. This CDR3 spans 14 amino acids. V dropped 2 bases and J dropped 4; count of bases not matched to a gene: 3. CDR1 is SGHRS, CDR2 YFSETQ, per germline. The CDR3 protein is CASSFGQGRETQYF. The CDR3 nucleotides are TGCGCCAGCAGCTTTGGACAGGGGAGAGAGACCCAGTACTTC.

The chain employs TRBV7-9 and TRBJ2-7; the match to TRBD2 covers 9 bases. The trim removed 8 bases at V and 1 base at J, leaving 3 bases unmatched. The V gene's germline CDR1 is SEHNR and CDR2 FQNEAQ (reference sequence). The CDR3 is 13 residues long. The chain's CDR3 is CASWAGGSYEQYF. The CDR3 nucleotides are TGTGCCAGCTGGGCGGGGGGGTCCTACGAGCAGTACTTC.

V usage is TRBV10-1 and J usage is TRBJ2-3, with TRBD2 as a possible D gene (6 bases). Germline V lookup: CDR1 WNHNN, CDR2 SYGVQD (reference sequence). There are 13 residues in the CDR3. Trimming shortened V by 8 bases and J by 5 bases, and 14 bases separated the two germline ends. The CDR3 DNA follows: TGCGCCAGCTGCCCGGGAGTGGGAGATACGCAGTATTTT. Translation gives CASCPGVGDTQYF.

This sequence joins TRBV30 and TRBJ2-7; 10 bases are a match to TRBD2. In germline, CDR1 is GTSNPN, CDR2 SVGIG (reference sequence). CDR3 size: 14 residues. The ends lost 1 base at V and 6 bases at J; junction bases unmatched: 6. In nucleotides, the CDR3 is TGTGCCTGGAGTGCGAGCGGGGGGGCCTTCGAGCAGTACTTC. Amino acids: CAWSASGGAFEQYF.

This chain links TRBV11-3 with TRBJ1-2; D possibly corresponds to TRBD1 (6 bases). V lost 4 bases and J lost 4, with 10 bases in between. The CDR3 length is 13 residues. CDR1 and CDR2 from the germline V gene are SGHNT and YENEEA. The CDR3 bases are TGTGCCAGCAGCTCTTACAGGGCCTATGGCTACACCTTC. The encoded protein is CASSSYRAYGYTF.

The chain combines TRBV25-1 with TRBJ1-2, with a possible D match to TRBD1 (5 bases). CDR1 is MGHDK and CDR2 is SYGVNS in the germline V gene. The CDR3 has 13 amino acids. V was cut by 2 bases and J by 4 bases, with 8 bases left in between. CDR3 DNA: TGTGCCAGCAGTGAACACACAGGCTATGGCTACACCTTC. This sequence encodes CASSEHTGYGYTF.

The rearrangement uses TRBV29-1 and TRBJ2-3; 8 bases map to TRBD2. This CDR3 has 14 residues. V gave up 8 bases and J gave up 3 bases; unmatched junction bases: 10. Per the germline V gene, CDR1 is SQVTM and CDR2 is ANQGSEA. The CDR3 bases are TGCAGCCTCCGGGAGGGGGGGGCGACAGATACGCAGTATTTT. Encoded protein: CSLREGGATDTQYF.

J is TRBJ2-5 and V is TRBV5-6; 7 bases are shared with TRBD1. The germline V gene has CDR1 SGHDT and CDR2 YYEEEE. This CDR3 has 14 amino acids. V was clipped by 3 bases and J by 0 bases; unmatched bases: 2. The CDR3 sequence: CASSWGTDQETQYF. CDR3 bases: TGTGCCAGCAGCTGGGGGACAGACCAAGAGACCCAGTACTTC.

CDR3 coding DNA: TGTGCCAGCAGCTTAGAAACAGGCGGATCCTACGAGCAGTACTTC. This sequence encodes CASSLETGGSYEQYF. The chain joins TRBV7-8 to TRBJ2-7; a weak D match, TRBD1 (5 bases). The V gene's germline CDR1 is SGHVS and CDR2 FQNEAQ. This CDR3 region has 15 residues. V lost 1 base to trimming and J lost 1 base, with 11 bases between them.

The genes are TRBV7-8 and TRBJ2-5; D is perhaps TRBD1 (6 bases). The V end lost 5 bases, the J end lost 5 bases, and 12 bases lay between the germline ends. The germline V gene encodes CDR1 SGHVS and CDR2 FQNEAQ. The CDR3 is made up of 13 amino acids. In DNA, the CDR3 is TGTGCCAGCAGCGTCGACAGGACCGAGACCCAGTACTTC. Translated, it gives CASSVDRTETQYF.

V usage is TRBV5-6 and J usage is TRBJ1-4; TRBD1 matches 7 bases. The CDR3 is made up of 14 amino acids. Germline CDR1 and CDR2: SGHDT and YYEEEE. Trimming cost V 7 bases and J 4 bases; bases outside gene matches: 7. The CDR3 nucleotides read TGTGCCAGCGGAGAACAGGGGAATAATGAAAAACTGTTTTTT. Its translation is CASGEQGNNEKLFF.

This chain links TRBV30 with TRBJ1-1, with D unclear. Germline V gives CDR1 GTSNPN, CDR2 SVGIG (reference sequence). V was trimmed by 0 bases and J by 1 base, leaving 9 bases between them. The CDR3 sequence is 14 residues long. CDR3 region: CAWSVAARNTEAFF. DNA of the CDR3: TGTGCCTGGAGTGTAGCCGCTAGGAACACTGAAGCTTTCTTT.

The chain has TRBV2 and TRBJ1-1; 8 positions agree with TRBD1. Trimming removed 7 bases from V and 2 bases from J; junction bases left unmatched: 3. In germline, CDR1 is SNHLY, CDR2 FYNNEI. This CDR3 contains 13 residues. Here the CDR3 reads CASTGTGNTEAFF. For the CDR3, the DNA is TGTGCCAGCACGGGGACAGGTAACACTGAAGCTTTCTTT.

In DNA form, the CDR3 reads TGCAGTGTCGGGACAAATTATGGCTACACCTTC. Encoded protein: CSVGTNYGYTF. V is TRBV20-1 and J is TRBJ1-2; possibly TRBD1 for D (6 bases). Trimming took 7 bases from V and 5 from J, leaving 11 bases between them. The length of the CDR3 is 11 residues. From germline, CDR1 is DFQATT and CDR2 SNEGSKA (reference sequence).

This clone was counted once. The V gene is TRBV6-5, the J gene TRBJ2-7; 7 bases agree with TRBD1. The germline V gene encodes CDR1 MNHEY and CDR2 SVGAGI. This CDR3 is 12 amino acids long. The V and J ends lost 6 bases and 4 bases, in that order; junction bases with no gene match: 3. As DNA, the CDR3 is TGTGCCAGCAGCAGGGACAGATACGAGCAGTACTTC. Its protein is CASSRDRYEQYF.

V is TRBV10-3 and J is TRBJ1-2; 8 positions agree with TRBD1. This CDR3 comprises 15 residues. The germline gives CDR1 ENHRY, CDR2 SYGVKD. J lost 5 bases, V lost 3 bases, and 8 bases had no gene match. CDR3 in DNA: TGTGCCATCAGTGAAGGGACAGGAGATTTATATGGCTACACCTTC. It specifies CAISEGTGDLYGYTF.

The chain couples TRBV19 to TRBJ1-2, with TRBD1 as a possible D gene (5 bases). This CDR3 is built from 15 residues. CDR1 LNHDA and CDR2 SQIVND come from the germline V gene (reference sequence). Trimming removed 5 bases from V and 1 base from J, with 14 bases in between. The CDR3 DNA reads TGTGCCAGTAGTTCGCAGGGCTTAGGTAACTATGGCTACACCTTC. Amino acid sequence: CASSSQGLGNYGYTF.

The J gene is TRBJ2-2, the V gene TRBV7-9, with TRBD2 matching over 7 bases. This CDR3 is built from 12 residues. Germline V gene lookup returns CDR1 SEHNR and CDR2 FQNEAQ (reference sequence). After removal of 1 base from V and 12 bases from J, the junction contained 2 bases not matched to a gene. CDR3 sequence reads: CASSLDGGKLFF. The DNA of the CDR3 is TGTGCCAGCAGCTTAGACGGGGGGAAGCTGTTTTTT.

The rearrangement uses TRBV2 and TRBJ2-2; 9 bases map to TRBD1. The CDR3 covers 14 residues. Unmatched junction bases numbered 5, after V lost 6 bases and J lost 6 bases. Germline V CDR1 and CDR2: SNHLY, FYNNEI. The DNA of the CDR3 is TGTGCCAGCAGACGGGACAGGGAAGCCGGGGAGCTGTTTTTT. Its translation is CASRRDREAGELFF.

CDR3 nucleotides: TGTGCCAGCAGCTTAGAGGCGGTGTCGACAGGGGGCATCTACGAGCAGTACTTC. It yields the protein CASSLEAVSTGGIYEQYF. The chain combines TRBV11-3 with TRBJ2-7, with 10 bases that match TRBD1. The V segment lost 0 bases and the J segment 3 bases; nucleotides outside the gene matches: 11. The CDR3 length is 18 residues. CDR1 SGHNT and CDR2 YENEEA come from the germline V gene. The whole variable domain, remainder taken from reference TRBV11-3 and TRBJ2-7, is EAGVVQSPRYKIIEKKQPVAFWCNPISGHNTLYWYLQNLGQGPELLIRYENEEAVDDSQLPKDRFSAERLKGVDSTLKIQPAELGDSAVYLCASSLEAVSTGGIYEQYFGPGTRLTVT.

The gene calls are TRBV11-3 and TRBJ2-5; TRBD2 is a possible D gene (6 bases). Germline CDR1 reads SGHNT; CDR2 reads YENEEA. V shed 3 bases and J shed 2 bases, with 19 bases lying between them. This CDR3 contains 17 residues. This CDR3 reads CASSFRRGSFKQETQYF. CDR3 nucleotide sequence: TGTGCCAGCAGCTTCCGCCGGGGGAGCTTCAAACAAGAGACCCAGTACTTC.

The gene calls are TRBV6-4 and TRBJ2-1, with 7 bases lining up with TRBD2. The CDR3 consists of 13 residues. Per the germline V gene, CDR1 is MRHNA and CDR2 is SNTAGT. The V and J ends lost 7 bases and 8 bases, in that order; junction bases with no gene match: 8. CDR3 sequence (DNA): TGTGCCAGCACCATCGGCGGGAGCGATGAGCAGTTCTTC. Translation gives CASTIGGSDEQFF.

This chain links TRBV24-1 with TRBJ2-3; D may be TRBD1 (6 bases). Trimming took 3 bases from V and 1 from J, leaving 10 bases between them. Germline loops: CDR1 KGHDR, CDR2 SFDVKD. The CDR3 runs to 15 residues. CDR3 amino acids: CATSDGAGGTDTQYF. CDR3 in DNA: TGTGCCACCAGTGATGGGGCAGGGGGCACAGATACGCAGTATTTT.

This sequence joins TRBV5-8 and TRBJ1-2; D is perhaps TRBD1 (5 bases). There are 13 residues in the CDR3. Per the germline V gene, CDR1 is SGHTS and CDR2 is YDEGEE. Trimming removed 7 bases at V and 6 bases at J, with 16 bases between. The CDR3, as DNA: TGTGCCAGCCCCCTCGGGGGGGTGGATGGCTACACCTTC. This encodes CASPLGGVDGYTF.

V is TRBV10-3 and J is TRBJ2-7; 8 bases line up with TRBD2. The CDR3 is 15 residues long. Germline CDR1 ENHRY, CDR2 SYGVKD. V lost 7 bases to trimming and J lost 6 bases; unmatched junction nucleotides: 14. The CDR3 sequence: CAITLGGGRPTEQYF. The CDR3 nucleotides read TGTGCCATCACTCTCGGGGGGGGGCGGCCTACCGAGCAGTACTTC.

This rearrangement joins TRBV7-9 to TRBJ1-5; D unclear. V dropped 5 bases and J dropped 2 bases, with 13 bases sitting between them. The CDR3 length is 15 residues. Germline CDR1 SEHNR, CDR2 FQNEAQ (reference sequence). The CDR3 protein is CASSAGLSGNQPQHF. The DNA for the CDR3 is TGTGCCAGCAGCGCGGGATTGTCTGGCAATCAGCCCCAGCATTTT.